The clone carrying this T cell receptor beta chain was recorded a few times. Its matching antigen is unknown. Trimming cost V 0 bases and J 5 bases, with 14 bases left between them. This CDR3 comprises 14 residues. Germline CDR1 reads DFQATT; CDR2 reads SNEGSKA (reference sequence). This sample is drawn from a study of T cell repertoires in cytomegalovirus infection. Study at large: Indicated by public TCR beta signatures were CMV infection and matching HLA type.

Study-level points and caveats: Cumulative public TCR beta family frequency identified CMV carriers with the relevant HLA. Clonotype analysis showed dominance of the ex vivo response by HLA-C-restricted CMV-specific TCR beta clonotypes.

TCRdb reanalysed the reads using MiXCR and keeps one entry per CDR3 protein. The repertoire holds roughly 310,000 distinct CDR3 sequences, with around a sixth as singletons. The sample consisted of PBMCs. The chain has TRBV20-1 and TRBJ2-7, with a weak D call TRBD2 (6 bases). This sequence originates from a human donor in good health (CMV status not recorded). Some clones in this sample may be carry-over from other donors' samples. The CDR3 DNA is TGCAGTGCTAGAGATCAACGGAGGGGTGACGAGCAGTACTTC. Protein: CSARDQRRGDEQYF.